This T cell receptor (beta chain) was identified in a study of blood T cell repertoires in COVID-19. Study summary: The origin of the acute and convalescent COVID-19 samples was the United States, Italy and Spain. From T cells, B-cell-depleted T cells, or PBMCs came the material, which was cDNA or gDNA.

The method was immunoSEQ multiplex PCR; TCRdb's version includes in-frame clones alone and lacks a portion of them. Here the sample spans about 57,000 clones, about nine tenths being singletons. Germline assignment: CDR1 SGHRS and CDR2 YFSETQ. After removal of 4 bases from V and 5 bases from J, the junction contained 6 bases not matched to a gene. The CDR3 spans 14 residues. The TCR sequence derives from a woman of 80 years or more with COVID-19, enrolled during active disease. The chain links TRBV5-1 to TRBJ1-2; 9 positions match TRBD1. Material for sequencing was peripheral blood. Written as DNA, the CDR3 is TGCGCCAGCAGCAAAGACAGGGGGGGTTATGGCTACACCTTC. Amino acids: CASSKDRGGYGYTF.